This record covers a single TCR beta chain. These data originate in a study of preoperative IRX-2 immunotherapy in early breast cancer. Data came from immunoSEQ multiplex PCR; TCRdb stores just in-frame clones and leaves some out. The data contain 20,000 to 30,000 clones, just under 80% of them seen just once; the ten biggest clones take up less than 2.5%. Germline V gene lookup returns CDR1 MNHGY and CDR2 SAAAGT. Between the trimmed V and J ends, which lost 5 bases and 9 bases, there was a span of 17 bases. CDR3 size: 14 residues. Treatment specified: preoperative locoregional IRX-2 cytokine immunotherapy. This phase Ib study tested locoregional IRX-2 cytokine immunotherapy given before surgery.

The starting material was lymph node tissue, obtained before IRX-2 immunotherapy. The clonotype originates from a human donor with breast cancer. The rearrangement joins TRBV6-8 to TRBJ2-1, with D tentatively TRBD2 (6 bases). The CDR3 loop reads CASSGDSAGGEQFF. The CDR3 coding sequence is TGTGCCAGCAGTGGCGACAGTGCCGGGGGTGAGCAGTTCTTC.